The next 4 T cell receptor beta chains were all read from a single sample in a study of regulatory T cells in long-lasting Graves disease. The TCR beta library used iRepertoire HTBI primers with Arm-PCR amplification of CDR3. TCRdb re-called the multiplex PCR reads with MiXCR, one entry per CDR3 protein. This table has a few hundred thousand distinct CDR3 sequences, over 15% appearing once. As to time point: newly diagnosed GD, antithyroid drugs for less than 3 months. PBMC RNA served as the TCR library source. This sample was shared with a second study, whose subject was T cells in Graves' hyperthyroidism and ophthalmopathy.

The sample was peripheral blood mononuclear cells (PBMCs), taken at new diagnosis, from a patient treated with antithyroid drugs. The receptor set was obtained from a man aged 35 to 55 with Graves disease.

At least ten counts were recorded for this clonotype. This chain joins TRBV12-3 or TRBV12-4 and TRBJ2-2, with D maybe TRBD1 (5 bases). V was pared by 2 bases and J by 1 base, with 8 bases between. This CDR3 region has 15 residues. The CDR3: CASSLLQGNTGELFF. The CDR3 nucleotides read TGTGCCAGCAGTTTACTCCAGGGGAACACCGGGGAGCTGTTTTTT.

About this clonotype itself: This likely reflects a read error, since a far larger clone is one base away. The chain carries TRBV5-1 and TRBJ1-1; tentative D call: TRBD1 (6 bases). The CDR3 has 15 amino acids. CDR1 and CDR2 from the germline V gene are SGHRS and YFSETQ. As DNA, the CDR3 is TGTGCCAGCAGAGATAGGGGGTCCGGGGGCACTGAAGCTTTCTTT. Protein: CASRDRGSGGTEAFF.

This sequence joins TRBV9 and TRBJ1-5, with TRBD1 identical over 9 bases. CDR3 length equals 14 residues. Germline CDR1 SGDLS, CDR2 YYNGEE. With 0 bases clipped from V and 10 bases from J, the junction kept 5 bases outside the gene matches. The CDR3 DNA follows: TGTGCCAGCAGCGTAGGGGACAGGGTAGGTCCCCAGCATTTT. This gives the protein CASSVGDRVGPQHF. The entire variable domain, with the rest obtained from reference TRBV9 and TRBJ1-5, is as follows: DSGVTQTPKHLITATGQRVTLRCSPRSGDLSVYWYQQSLDQGLQFLIQYYNGEERAKGNILERFSAQQFPDLHSELNLSSLELGDSALYFCASSVGDRVGPQHFGDGTRLSIL.

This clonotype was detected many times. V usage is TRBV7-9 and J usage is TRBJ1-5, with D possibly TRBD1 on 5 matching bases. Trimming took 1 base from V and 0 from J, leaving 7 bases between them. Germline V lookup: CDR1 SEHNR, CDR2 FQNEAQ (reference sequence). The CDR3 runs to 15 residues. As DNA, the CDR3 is TGTGCCAGCAGCTTAGGGGACTTTAGCAATCAGCCCCAGCATTTT. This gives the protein CASSLGDFSNQPQHF.